Listed here are 23 T cell receptor beta chains from one sample, sequenced in a study of blood T cell repertoires in COVID-19. Sequenced by immunoSEQ multiplex PCR; TCRdb stores in-frame clones only, minus some. The sample lists about 150,000 clones, just under 85% occurring once. The sample was peripheral blood. Receptors originate from a woman aged 55-69 years with acute or convalescent COVID-19.

The gene calls are TRBV19 and TRBJ1-2; 7 positions agree with TRBD1. The CDR3 is 13 residues long. V was pared by 8 bases and J by 5 bases, with 8 bases of the junction left unmatched. Germline assignment: CDR1 LNHDA and CDR2 SQIVND (reference sequence). Here the CDR3 reads CASQGAGGYGYTF. CDR3 in DNA: TGTGCCAGTCAAGGTGCAGGGGGATATGGCTACACCTTC.

J is TRBJ2-2 and V is TRBV4-1; 7 nucleotides match TRBD1. Unmatched junction bases numbered 8, after V lost 4 bases and J lost 6 bases. This CDR3 has 15 residues. In germline, CDR1 is MGHRA, CDR2 YSYEKL. As DNA, the CDR3 is TGCGCCAGCAGCCCCCTGACAGGGTACGCCGGGGAGCTGTTTTTT. This gives the protein CASSPLTGYAGELFF.

This clone was seen more than once but under ten times. The J gene is TRBJ1-4, the V gene TRBV28, with 7 bases aligning to TRBD1. The CDR3 is 13 residues long. CDR1 MDHEN and CDR2 SYDVKM come from the germline V gene. The V and J ends lost 11 bases and 4 bases, in that order; junction bases with no gene match: 7. The CDR3 bases are TGTGCCGTCGGGGACAGTTATAATGAAAAACTGTTTTTT. Its protein product is CAVGDSYNEKLFF.

This clone has only a few counts. This chain links TRBV6-1 with TRBJ1-6; 9 bases align to TRBD1. V trimming: 1 base; J trimming: 9 bases; junction bases outside the gene matches: 4. There are 15 residues in the CDR3. CDR1 and CDR2 (germline): MNHNS, SASEGT. CDR3 in amino acids: CASSEGGTGISPLHF. CDR3 sequence (DNA): TGTGCCAGCAGTGAAGGTGGGACAGGGATTTCACCCCTCCACTTT.

The V and J genes are TRBV3-1 (or the pseudogene TRBV3-2) and TRBJ2-7, with 10 bases lining up with TRBD1. Germline V lookup: CDR1 LGHDT, CDR2 YNNKEL (reference sequence). The CDR3 consists of 15 residues. V shed 3 bases, J shed 3 bases, and the junction held 5 bases outside the gene matches. In nucleotides, the CDR3 is TGTGCCAGCAGCCATACGGGACAGGGGATCTACGAGCAGTACTTC. Its protein product is CASSHTGQGIYEQYF.

The gene calls are TRBV18 and TRBJ1-3; 8 bases line up with TRBD1. Germline V gene sequence: CDR1 KGHSH, CDR2 LQKENI. This CDR3 has 14 residues. Trimming took 5 bases from V and 3 from J; bases not matched to a gene: 3. CDR3 nucleotide sequence: TGTGCCAGCTCATCGGACAGGGATGGAAACACCATATATTTT. It translates to CASSSDRDGNTIYF.

J is TRBJ2-5 and V is TRBV5-6; 9 bases are shared with TRBD2. Germline loops: CDR1 SGHDT, CDR2 YYEEEE. CDR3 length equals 15 residues. V was clipped by 4 bases and J by 5 bases; unmatched bases: 9. CDR3 in DNA: TGTGCCAGCAGCCTGGCTGGGAGCGGGGGGGAGACCCAGTACTTC. Protein sequence: CASSLAGSGGETQYF.

The gene calls are TRBV6-5 and TRBJ2-3; D ambiguous. V was clipped by 2 bases and J by 0 bases, with 9 bases between them. The CDR3 loop spans 15 amino acids. Germline CDR1 is MNHEY and CDR2 is SVGAGI. CDR3 sequence: CASSYMWSSTDTQYF. The CDR3, as DNA: TGTGCCAGCAGTTACATGTGGAGTAGCACAGATACGCAGTATTTT.

V and J are TRBV3-1 (or the pseudogene TRBV3-2) and TRBJ1-4; D remains ambiguous. The CDR3 contains 14 residues. The V and J ends lost 1 base and 4 bases respectively, with 7 bases between them. Germline V CDR1 and CDR2: LGHDT, YNNKEL (reference sequence). This CDR3 is CASSQGTYNEKLFF. The DNA of the CDR3 is TGTGCCAGCAGCCAAGGGACTTATAATGAAAAACTGTTTTTT.

This clone was counted between two and nine times. V gene TRBV30 combines with J gene TRBJ1-4; 8 bases agree with TRBD1. CDR1 and CDR2 from the germline V gene are GTSNPN and SVGIG (reference sequence). The CDR3 sequence is 14 residues long. The V segment lost 4 bases and the J segment 10 bases; nucleotides outside the gene matches: 11. In nucleotides, the CDR3 is TGTGCCTGGAATCCTGGGGCAGGGGGCGCAAAACTGTTTTTT. This gives the protein CAWNPGAGGAKLFF. Combining the CDR3 with reference TRBV30 and TRBJ1-4 gives the whole variable domain SQTIHQWPATLVQPVGSPLSLECTVEGTSNPNLYWYRQAAGRGLQLLFYSVGIGQISSEVPQNLSASRPQDRQFILSSKKLLLSDSGFYLCAWNPGAGGAKLFFGSGTQLSVL.

This clone occurred a few times. The chain is built from TRBV29-1 and TRBJ2-5; 9 bases are a match to TRBD2. V dropped 7 bases and J dropped 5; count of bases not matched to a gene: 8. Germline V gives CDR1 SQVTM, CDR2 ANQGSEA. This CDR3 region has 13 residues. The CDR3 loop is CSGQGLARETQYF. The CDR3 DNA follows: TGCAGCGGACAGGGACTAGCACGGGAGACCCAGTACTTC.

The chain employs TRBV6-5 and TRBJ2-7; 9 nucleotides line up with TRBD1. The CDR3 totals 16 residues. The germline CDR1 and CDR2 sequences are MNHEY and SVGAGI. J was trimmed by 6 bases and V by 4 bases; bases with no gene match: 13. The CDR3 bases are TGTGCCAGCAGTTTTCTGAACCCGGGACAGGGTGTCGAGCAGTACTTC. As protein: CASSFLNPGQGVEQYF.

The chain recombines TRBV5-6 with TRBJ2-7; D is ambiguous. Germline V CDR1 and CDR2: SGHDT, YYEEEE. The CDR3 extends over 12 amino acids. The V end lost 1 base, the J end lost 9 bases, and 11 bases lay between the germline ends. This CDR3 is CASSLLGLRQYF. CDR3 DNA sequence: TGTGCCAGCAGCTTGCTCGGGTTGAGGCAGTACTTC.

The V gene is TRBV7-9, the J gene TRBJ2-7; TRBD1 agrees at 7 bases. The trim removed 5 bases at V and 2 bases at J, leaving 6 bases unmatched. Germline-derived CDR1 and CDR2 are SEHNR and FQNEAQ (reference sequence). The CDR3 extends over 14 amino acids. The CDR3 sequence is CASSTRQGAYEQYF. The CDR3 DNA is TGTGCCAGCAGCACCCGACAGGGTGCCTACGAGCAGTACTTC.

The chain is built from TRBV10-2 and TRBJ2-7; 8 bases fit TRBD2. Germline values: CDR1 WSHSY, CDR2 SAAADI. This CDR3 spans 18 amino acids. V shed 0 bases, J shed 2 bases, and the junction held 12 bases outside the gene matches. CDR3 region: CASSESTQSGGLTYEQYF. For the CDR3, the DNA is TGCGCCAGCAGTGAGTCGACTCAGAGCGGGGGCCTAACCTACGAGCAGTACTTC.

The chain joins TRBV5-5 to TRBJ2-1, with 8 bases that match TRBD1. Looked up from germline, CDR1 is SGHKS and CDR2 is YYEKEE (reference sequence). This CDR3 is 15 amino acids long. V shed 5 bases, J shed 4 bases, and the junction held 8 bases outside the gene matches. The CDR3 here is CASSPGTGPYNEQFF. CDR3 nucleotides: TGTGCCAGCAGTCCCGGGACAGGCCCTTACAATGAGCAGTTCTTC.

V gene TRBV5-8 combines with J gene TRBJ1-2; TRBD1 agrees at 9 bases. V lost 2 bases, J lost 5 bases, and 4 bases stayed unmatched. Germline values: CDR1 SGHTS, CDR2 YDEGEE. The CDR3 extends over 14 amino acids. The CDR3 region is CASSFGQGTYGYTF. DNA for the CDR3: TGTGCCAGCAGCTTTGGACAGGGGACTTATGGCTACACCTTC. The entire variable domain, with the rest obtained from reference TRBV5-8 and TRBJ1-2, is as follows: EAGVTQSPTHLIKTRGQQATLRCSPISGHTSVYWYQQALGLGLQFLLWYDEGEERNRGNFPPRFSGRQFPNYSSELNVNALELEDSALYLCASSFGQGTYGYTFGSGTRLTVV.

The gene calls are TRBV19 and TRBJ1-5, with 9 bases lining up with TRBD1. The CDR3 loop spans 16 amino acids. The V and J ends lost 5 bases and 2 bases, in that order; junction bases with no gene match: 7. Germline CDR1 and CDR2: LNHDA and SQIVND (reference sequence). CDR3 loop: CASSAPGQGGNQPQHF. Here the CDR3 DNA reads TGTGCCAGTAGTGCACCGGGACAGGGCGGCAATCAGCCCCAGCATTTT.

The chain employs TRBV7-3 and TRBJ1-2, with D tentatively TRBD1 (5 bases). Germline V lookup: CDR1 SGHTA, CDR2 FQGTGA. The CDR3 is 13 residues long. Trimming stripped 6 bases from V and 0 bases from J, with 8 bases between. The chain's CDR3 is CASSSGPNYGYTF. CDR3 nucleotides: TGTGCCAGCAGTTCAGGGCCTAACTATGGCTACACCTTC.

The rearrangement links TRBV9 to TRBJ1-3, with D tentatively TRBD1 (5 bases). Trimming took 0 bases from V and 3 from J, leaving 10 bases between them. The CDR3 extends over 15 amino acids. In germline, CDR1 is SGDLS, CDR2 YYNGEE. This CDR3 reads CASSVVPGDGNTIYF. DNA for the CDR3: TGTGCCAGCAGCGTAGTACCGGGGGATGGAAACACCATATATTTT.

Many counts were recorded for this clone. V gene TRBV5-4 combines with J gene TRBJ2-5; TRBD2 is a possible D gene (6 bases). This CDR3 has 16 amino acids. Trimming left V 3 bases short and J 5 bases short, with 20 bases between. CDR1 and CDR2 (germline): SGHNT, YYREEE (reference sequence). CDR3 nucleotides: TGTGCCAGCAGCTCGGGATTGGGGGGTCTAGCGGAGACCCAGTACTTC. This encodes CASSSGLGGLAETQYF. The full variable domain, with the rest looked up from reference TRBV5-4 and TRBJ2-5, is ETGVTQSPTHLIKTRGQQVTLRCSSQSGHNTVSWYQQALGQGPQFIFQYYREEENGRGNFPPRFSGLQFPNYSSELNVNALELDDSALYLCASSSGLGGLAETQYFGPGTRLLVL.

The chain combines TRBV29-1 with TRBJ2-1; D unclear. Trimming removed 6 bases at V and 3 bases at J, with 12 bases between. Germline lookup yields CDR1 SQVTM and CDR2 ANQGSEA. The CDR3 is made up of 13 amino acids. In DNA form, the CDR3 reads TGCAGCGTGGCCCGGCTAGGCTACAATGAGCAGTTCTTC. Translating it yields CSVARLGYNEQFF.

The chain employs TRBV5-1 and TRBJ2-7; D is unresolved. CDR3 length equals 12 residues. Deletions cut 0 bases from V and 5 bases from J, with 6 bases between. Germline V gene data show CDR1 as SGHRS and CDR2 as YFSETQ. The CDR3 DNA sequence: TGCGCCAGCAGCTTGGTGGGCGACGAGCAGTACTTC. It codes for CASSLVGDEQYF.